The next 14 T cell receptor beta chains were all read from a single sample in a study of blood T cells in healthy people across ages. A second PCR of about 7 to 12 cycles used a sample-barcoded 5' primer and a J-beta primer mix. TCRdb re-called the 5' RACE reads through MiXCR, storing one row per CDR3 protein. The table has around 1.1 million distinct CDR3 sequences, 35% to 40% seen once. What was sequenced was blood. These receptors were collected from a man in his late teens or twenties in good health.

This clonotype came up many times. The V call is TRBV5-5, the J call TRBJ1-2, with D unresolved. The CDR3 totals 16 residues. Per germline, CDR1 SGHKS and CDR2 YYEKEE (reference sequence). Trimming removed 0 bases from V and 1 base from J, with 13 bases in between. The CDR3 coding sequence is TGTGCCAGCAGCTTGGTTGGCGAGGCCTTTAACTATGGCTACACCTTC. Amino acids: CASSLVGEAFNYGYTF. The whole variable domain, remainder taken from reference TRBV5-5 and TRBJ1-2, is DAGVTQSPTHLIKTRGQQVTLRCSPISGHKSVSWYQQVLGQGPQFIFQYYEKEERGRGNFPDRFSARQFPNYSSELNVNALLLGDSALYLCASSLVGEAFNYGYTFGSGTRLTVV.

In its sample, this clonotype was seen a few times. V gene TRBV29-1 combines with J gene TRBJ2-7; D is perhaps TRBD1 or TRBD2 (5 bases each). The CDR3 has 14 amino acids. Germline V gene lookup returns CDR1 SQVTM and CDR2 ANQGSEA. V was pared by 0 bases and J by 2 bases, with 11 bases between. The CDR3 here is CSVEDQGDPYEQYF. The DNA for the CDR3 is TGCAGCGTTGAAGATCAGGGAGATCCCTACGAGCAGTACTTC.

V gene TRBV12-5 combines with J gene TRBJ2-1, with TRBD1 matching over 7 bases. This CDR3 is 17 amino acids long. Germline V lookup: CDR1 LGHNT, CDR2 FRNRAP. Trimming took 6 bases from V and 3 from J; bases not matched to a gene: 14. CDR3 residues: CASGDKVAGGNYNEQFF. The CDR3 coding sequence is TGTGCTAGTGGCGACAAAGTCGCAGGGGGAAACTACAATGAGCAGTTCTTC.

In this sample, this clonotype turned up a few times. The DNA of the CDR3 is TGTGCCAGCAGCGAAAGCCGACAGGGCTATGGCTACACCTTC. Translated: CASSESRQGYGYTF. This chain joins TRBV3-1 and TRBJ1-2, with 7 bases lining up with TRBD1. The length of the CDR3 is 14 residues. In germline, CDR1 is LGHDT, CDR2 YNNKEL (reference sequence). Trimming took 5 bases from V and 4 from J; bases not matched to a gene: 7.

The J gene is TRBJ1-1, the V gene TRBV3-1; no definite D call. Germline lookup yields CDR1 LGHDT and CDR2 YNNKEL (reference sequence). The length of the CDR3 is 12 residues. Trimming took 2 bases from V and 7 from J, leaving 8 bases between them. The CDR3 reads CASSQIGVEAFF. The CDR3 bases are TGTGCCAGCAGCCAAATAGGAGTTGAAGCTTTCTTT.

V and J are TRBV7-9 and TRBJ2-3, with D possibly being TRBD1 (5 bases). Germline V gives CDR1 SEHNR, CDR2 FQNEAQ (reference sequence). The V gene lost 5 bases and the J gene lost 1 base, with 16 bases spanning the gap. The CDR3 is 16 residues long. The CDR3 loop reads CASSGQGLGGTDTQYF. In nucleotides, the CDR3 is TGTGCCAGCAGCGGGCAAGGGCTAGGGGGCACAGATACGCAGTATTTT.

This clonotype was observed a few times. CDR3 DNA: TGTGCCAGCAGTCCCTTTATGGGGGCCCCACCCATCACAGATACGCAGTATTTT. As protein: CASSPFMGAPPITDTQYF. The V gene is TRBV28, the J gene TRBJ2-3; the D gene is possibly TRBD1 (6 bases). The CDR3 loop spans 18 amino acids. Germline V gene sequence: CDR1 MDHEN, CDR2 SYDVKM. V lost 5 bases and J lost 2, with 23 bases in between.

This clonotype was seen repeatedly, ten times or more. The chain has TRBV12-3 or TRBV12-4 and TRBJ1-5, with unresolved D. V was shortened by 4 bases and J by 7 bases, with 8 bases between the two germline ends. There are 12 residues in the CDR3. The CDR3 nucleotides read TGTGCCAGCAGTTCGGGAGAGCAGCCCCAGCATTTT. It encodes CASSSGEQPQHF.

V gene TRBV7-2 combines with J gene TRBJ2-1; a weak D match, TRBD1 (5 bases). The CDR3 is made up of 22 amino acids. CDR1 and CDR2 from the germline V gene are SGHTA and FQGNSA. V lost 1 base and J lost 0, with 28 bases in between. The CDR3 spells CASSLGAQGTPRFWNSYNEQFF. The DNA for the CDR3 is TGTGCCAGCAGCTTAGGGGCTCAGGGAACGCCCCGGTTTTGGAACTCCTACAATGAGCAGTTCTTC. The complete variable domain, with remaining parts taken from reference TRBV7-2 and TRBJ2-1, reads GAGVSQSPSNKVTEKGKDVELRCDPISGHTALYWYRQSLGQGLEFLIYFQGNSAPDKSGLPSDRFSAERTGGSVSTLTIQRTQQEDSAVYLCASSLGAQGTPRFWNSYNEQFFGPGTRLTVL.

This clonotype appeared once. J is TRBJ1-1 and V is TRBV7-2, with TRBD1 matching over 8 bases. V lost 6 bases, J lost 5 bases, and 8 bases stayed unmatched. Germline V gene lookup returns CDR1 SGHTA and CDR2 FQGNSA. The CDR3 is 14 amino acids. The CDR3: CASRKTGGLTEAFF. The CDR3 coding sequence is TGTGCCAGCAGGAAAACAGGGGGTTTAACTGAAGCTTTCTTT.

This sequence joins TRBV6-1 and TRBJ1-2; unclear D gene. CDR3 length equals 15 residues. Germline CDR1 and CDR2: MNHNS and SASEGT. The V end lost 4 bases, the J end lost 7 bases, and 19 bases lay between the germline ends. The CDR3 spells CASSALDSTYTGYTF. CDR3 nucleotides: TGTGCCAGCAGTGCGCTAGACTCCACCTATACTGGCTACACCTTC.

This clonotype has a count of ten or more. This sequence joins TRBV20-1 and TRBJ2-3, with TRBD1 matching 9 bases. V shed 5 bases and J 3 bases; nucleotides not matched to a gene: 6. In germline, CDR1 is DFQATT, CDR2 SNEGSKA (reference sequence). This CDR3 comprises 14 residues. CDR3 in DNA: TGCAGTGCTTCGCGACAGGGGGTTACAGATACGCAGTATTTT. Translated, it gives CSASRQGVTDTQYF.

In the case of this clonotype: A junction boundary mismatches the germline segment, possibly from a read error. J is TRBJ2-4 and V is TRBV5-6; TRBD1 might be the D (6 bases). The CDR3 has 13 residues. CDR1 SGHDT and CDR2 YYEEEE come from the germline V gene. The CDR3 region has the DNA TGTGCCAGCAGGGGACAAGTTCCCTACGAGCAGGACTTC. Translation gives CASRGQVPYEQDF.

This clonotype appeared many times. The rearrangement links TRBV5-1 to TRBJ2-3; no clear D. The CDR3 consists of 15 residues. Trimming removed 4 bases from V and 0 bases from J, with 12 bases in between. The germline gives CDR1 SGHRS, CDR2 YFSETQ. CDR3 sequence (DNA): TGCGCCAGCAGCCCAAAAGAGTTTAGCACAGATACGCAGTATTTT. Protein: CASSPKEFSTDTQYF.